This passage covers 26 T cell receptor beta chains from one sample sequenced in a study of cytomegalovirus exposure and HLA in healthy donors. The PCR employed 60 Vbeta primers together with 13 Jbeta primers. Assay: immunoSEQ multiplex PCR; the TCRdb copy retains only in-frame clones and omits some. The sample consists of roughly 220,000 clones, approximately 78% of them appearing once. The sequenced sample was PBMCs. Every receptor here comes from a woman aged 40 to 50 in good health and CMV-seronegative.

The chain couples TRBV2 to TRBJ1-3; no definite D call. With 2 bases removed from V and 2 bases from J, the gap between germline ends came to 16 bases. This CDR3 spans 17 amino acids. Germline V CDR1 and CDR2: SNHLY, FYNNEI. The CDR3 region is CASSEPGLGDAGNTIYF. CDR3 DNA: TGTGCCAGCAGTGAACCGGGGTTGGGTGATGCTGGAAACACCATATATTTT.

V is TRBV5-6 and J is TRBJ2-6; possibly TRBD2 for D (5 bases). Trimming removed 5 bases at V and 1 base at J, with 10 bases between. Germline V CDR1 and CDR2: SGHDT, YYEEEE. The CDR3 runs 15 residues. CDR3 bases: TGTGCCAGCAGTCCAGGACTTTCTGGGGCCAACGTCCTGACTTTC. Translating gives CASSPGLSGANVLTF.

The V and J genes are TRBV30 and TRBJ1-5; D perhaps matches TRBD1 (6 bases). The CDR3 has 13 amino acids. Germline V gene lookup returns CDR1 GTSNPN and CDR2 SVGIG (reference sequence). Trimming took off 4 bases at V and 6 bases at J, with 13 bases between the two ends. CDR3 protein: CAWTPGHLQPQHF. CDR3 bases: TGTGCCTGGACCCCGGGACACCTTCAGCCCCAGCATTTT.

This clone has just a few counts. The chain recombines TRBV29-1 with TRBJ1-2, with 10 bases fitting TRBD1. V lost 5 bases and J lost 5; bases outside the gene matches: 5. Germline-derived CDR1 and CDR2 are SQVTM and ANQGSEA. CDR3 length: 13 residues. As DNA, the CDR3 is TGCAGCGTTAGACAGGGGGCCGAGTATGGCTACACCTTC. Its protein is CSVRQGAEYGYTF.

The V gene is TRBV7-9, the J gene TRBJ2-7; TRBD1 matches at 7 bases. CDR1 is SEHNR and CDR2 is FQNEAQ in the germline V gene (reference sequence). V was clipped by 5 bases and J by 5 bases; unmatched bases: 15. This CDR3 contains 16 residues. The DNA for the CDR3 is TGTGCCAGCAGCCTCCCCAAGGGACAGACTAAGGACGAGCAGTACTTC. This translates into CASSLPKGQTKDEQYF.

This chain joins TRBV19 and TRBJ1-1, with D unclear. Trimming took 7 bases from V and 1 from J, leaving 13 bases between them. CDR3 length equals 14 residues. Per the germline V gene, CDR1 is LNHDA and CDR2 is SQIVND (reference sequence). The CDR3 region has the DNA TGTGCCAGTAATTTTGGGAGTAGGAACACTGAAGCTTTCTTT. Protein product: CASNFGSRNTEAFF.

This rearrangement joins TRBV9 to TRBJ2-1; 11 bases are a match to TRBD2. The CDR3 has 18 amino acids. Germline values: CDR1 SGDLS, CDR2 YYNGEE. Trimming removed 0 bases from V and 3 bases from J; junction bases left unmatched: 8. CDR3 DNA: TGTGCCAGCAGCGTAGTCGGTAGCGGGAGGGCTCTCTACAATGAGCAGTTCTTC. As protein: CASSVVGSGRALYNEQFF.

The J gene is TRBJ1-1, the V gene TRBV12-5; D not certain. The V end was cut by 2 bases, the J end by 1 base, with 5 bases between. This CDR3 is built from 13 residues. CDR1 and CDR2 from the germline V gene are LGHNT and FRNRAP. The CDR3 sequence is CASGLFGNTEAFF. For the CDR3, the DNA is TGTGCTAGTGGTTTGTTCGGGAACACTGAAGCTTTCTTT.

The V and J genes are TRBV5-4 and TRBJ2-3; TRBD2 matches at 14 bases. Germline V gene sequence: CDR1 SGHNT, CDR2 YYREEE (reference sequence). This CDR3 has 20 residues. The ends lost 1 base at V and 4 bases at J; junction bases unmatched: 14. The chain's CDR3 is CASSLPPGTSGGRGADTQYF. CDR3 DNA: TGTGCCAGCAGCTTGCCCCCGGGGACTAGCGGGGGCCGCGGGGCAGATACGCAGTATTTT. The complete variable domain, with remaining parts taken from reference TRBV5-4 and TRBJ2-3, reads ETGVTQSPTHLIKTRGQQVTLRCSSQSGHNTVSWYQQALGQGPQFIFQYYREEENGRGNFPPRFSGLQFPNYSSELNVNALELDDSALYLCASSLPPGTSGGRGADTQYFGPGTRLTVL.

The DNA for the CDR3 is TGTGCCAGCAGTGCCTCACCGGGACAGACTTCAAGCTATGGCTACACCTTC. Encoded protein: CASSASPGQTSSYGYTF. The chain has TRBV27 and TRBJ1-2, with 7 bases matching TRBD1. Germline CDR1 reads MNHEY; CDR2 reads SMNVEV (reference sequence). This CDR3 contains 17 residues. The ends lost 5 bases at V and 4 bases at J; junction bases unmatched: 16.

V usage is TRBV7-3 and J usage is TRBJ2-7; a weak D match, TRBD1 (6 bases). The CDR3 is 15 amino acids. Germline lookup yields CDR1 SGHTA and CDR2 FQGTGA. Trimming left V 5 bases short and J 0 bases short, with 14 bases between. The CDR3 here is CASSQGQGHSYEQYF. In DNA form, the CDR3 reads TGTGCCAGCAGCCAGGGGCAGGGGCACTCCTACGAGCAGTACTTC.

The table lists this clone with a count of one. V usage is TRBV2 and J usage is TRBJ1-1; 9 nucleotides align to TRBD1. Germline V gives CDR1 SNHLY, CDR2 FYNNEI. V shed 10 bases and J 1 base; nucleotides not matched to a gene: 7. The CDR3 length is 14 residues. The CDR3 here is CAIRDRERNTEAFF. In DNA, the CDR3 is TGTGCCATAAGGGACAGGGAAAGGAACACTGAAGCTTTCTTT.

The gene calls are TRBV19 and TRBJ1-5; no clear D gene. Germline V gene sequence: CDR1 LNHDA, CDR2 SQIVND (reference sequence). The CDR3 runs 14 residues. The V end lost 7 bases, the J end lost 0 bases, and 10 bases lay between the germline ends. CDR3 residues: CASNLGSSNQPQHF. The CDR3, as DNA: TGTGCCAGTAACCTCGGGTCTAGCAATCAGCCCCAGCATTTT.

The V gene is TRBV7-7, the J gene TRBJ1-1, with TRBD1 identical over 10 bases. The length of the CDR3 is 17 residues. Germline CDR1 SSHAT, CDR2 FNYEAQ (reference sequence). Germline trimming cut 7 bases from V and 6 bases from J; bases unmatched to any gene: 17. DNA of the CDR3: TGTGCCAGCACCCCCTTGACAGGGGGCGTCGCGTTCTCTGAAGCTTTCTTT. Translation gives CASTPLTGGVAFSEAFF.

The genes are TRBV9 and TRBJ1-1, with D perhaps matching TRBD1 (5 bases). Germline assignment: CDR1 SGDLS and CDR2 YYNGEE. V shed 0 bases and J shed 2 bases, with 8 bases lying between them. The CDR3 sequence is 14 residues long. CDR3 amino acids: CASSVGTINTEAFF. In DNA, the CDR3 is TGTGCCAGCAGCGTAGGGACAATTAACACTGAAGCTTTCTTT.

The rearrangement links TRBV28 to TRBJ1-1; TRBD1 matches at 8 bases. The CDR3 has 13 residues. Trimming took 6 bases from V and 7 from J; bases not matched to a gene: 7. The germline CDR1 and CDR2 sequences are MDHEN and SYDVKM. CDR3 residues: CASRQGAENEAFF. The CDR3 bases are TGTGCCAGCAGGCAGGGGGCGGAAAATGAAGCTTTCTTT.

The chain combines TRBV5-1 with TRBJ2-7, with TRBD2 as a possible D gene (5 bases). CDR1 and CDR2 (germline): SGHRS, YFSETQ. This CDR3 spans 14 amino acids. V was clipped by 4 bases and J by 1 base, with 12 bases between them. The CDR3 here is CASSTRTGSYEQYF. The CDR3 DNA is TGCGCCAGCAGCACCCGGACTGGATCCTACGAGCAGTACTTC.

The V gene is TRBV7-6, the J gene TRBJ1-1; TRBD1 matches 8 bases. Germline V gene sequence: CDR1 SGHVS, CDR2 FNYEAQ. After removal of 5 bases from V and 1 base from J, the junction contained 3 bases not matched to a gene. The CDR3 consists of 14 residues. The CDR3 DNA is TGTGCCAGCAGCCCAGGGGGCAGGAACACTGAAGCTTTCTTT. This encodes CASSPGGRNTEAFF.

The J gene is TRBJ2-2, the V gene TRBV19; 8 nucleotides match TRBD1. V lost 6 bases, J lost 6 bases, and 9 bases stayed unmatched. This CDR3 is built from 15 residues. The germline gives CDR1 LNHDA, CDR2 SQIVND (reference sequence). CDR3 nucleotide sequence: TGTGCCAGTAGGGGGTCAGGGGGCGCTGCCGGGGAGCTGTTTTTT. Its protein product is CASRGSGGAAGELFF.

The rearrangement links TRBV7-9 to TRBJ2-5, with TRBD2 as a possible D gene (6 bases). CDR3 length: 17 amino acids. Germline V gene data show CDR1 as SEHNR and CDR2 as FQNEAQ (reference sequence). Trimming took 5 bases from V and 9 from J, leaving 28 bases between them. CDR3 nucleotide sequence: TGTGCCAGCAGCCGTCTCGCGGGGAAGGGACCCCATCGGGCCCAGTACTTC. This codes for CASSRLAGKGPHRAQYF.

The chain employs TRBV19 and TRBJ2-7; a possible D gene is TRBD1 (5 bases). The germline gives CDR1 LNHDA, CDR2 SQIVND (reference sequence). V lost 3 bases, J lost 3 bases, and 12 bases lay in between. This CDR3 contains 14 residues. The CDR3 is CASSIGRASYEQYF. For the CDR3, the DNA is TGTGCCAGTAGTATCGGCAGGGCAAGCTACGAGCAGTACTTC.

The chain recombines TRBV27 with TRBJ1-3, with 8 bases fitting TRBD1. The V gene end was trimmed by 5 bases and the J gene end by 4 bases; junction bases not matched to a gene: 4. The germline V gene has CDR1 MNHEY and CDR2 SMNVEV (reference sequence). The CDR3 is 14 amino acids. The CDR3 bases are TGTGCCAGCAGTCTCAGGGGGCGGGGAAACACCATATATTTT. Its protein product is CASSLRGRGNTIYF.

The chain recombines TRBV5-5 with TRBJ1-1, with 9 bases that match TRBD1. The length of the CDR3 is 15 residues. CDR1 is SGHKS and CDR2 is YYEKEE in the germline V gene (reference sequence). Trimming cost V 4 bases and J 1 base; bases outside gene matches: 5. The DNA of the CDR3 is TGTGCCAGCAGCCTTACAGGGGGCACGAACACTGAAGCTTTCTTT. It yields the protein CASSLTGGTNTEAFF.

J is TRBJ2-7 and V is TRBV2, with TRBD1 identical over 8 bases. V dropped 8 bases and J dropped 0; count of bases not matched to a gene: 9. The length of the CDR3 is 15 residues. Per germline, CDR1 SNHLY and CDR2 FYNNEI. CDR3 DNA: TGTGCCAGCCGGAGGGACAGGCTCAACTCCTACGAGCAGTACTTC. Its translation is CASRRDRLNSYEQYF.

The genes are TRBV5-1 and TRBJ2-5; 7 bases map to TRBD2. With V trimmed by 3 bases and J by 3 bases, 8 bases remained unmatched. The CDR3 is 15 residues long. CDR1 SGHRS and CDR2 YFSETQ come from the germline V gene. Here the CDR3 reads CASSWGRDSEETQYF. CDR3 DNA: TGCGCCAGCAGCTGGGGGAGGGACTCCGAAGAGACCCAGTACTTC.

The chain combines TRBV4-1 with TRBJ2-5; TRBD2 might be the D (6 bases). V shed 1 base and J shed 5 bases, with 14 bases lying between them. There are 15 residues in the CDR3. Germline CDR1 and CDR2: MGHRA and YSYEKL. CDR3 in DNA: TGCGCCAGCAGCCAAGGACTAGGGTTTCTGGAGACCCAGTACTTC. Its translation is CASSQGLGFLETQYF.